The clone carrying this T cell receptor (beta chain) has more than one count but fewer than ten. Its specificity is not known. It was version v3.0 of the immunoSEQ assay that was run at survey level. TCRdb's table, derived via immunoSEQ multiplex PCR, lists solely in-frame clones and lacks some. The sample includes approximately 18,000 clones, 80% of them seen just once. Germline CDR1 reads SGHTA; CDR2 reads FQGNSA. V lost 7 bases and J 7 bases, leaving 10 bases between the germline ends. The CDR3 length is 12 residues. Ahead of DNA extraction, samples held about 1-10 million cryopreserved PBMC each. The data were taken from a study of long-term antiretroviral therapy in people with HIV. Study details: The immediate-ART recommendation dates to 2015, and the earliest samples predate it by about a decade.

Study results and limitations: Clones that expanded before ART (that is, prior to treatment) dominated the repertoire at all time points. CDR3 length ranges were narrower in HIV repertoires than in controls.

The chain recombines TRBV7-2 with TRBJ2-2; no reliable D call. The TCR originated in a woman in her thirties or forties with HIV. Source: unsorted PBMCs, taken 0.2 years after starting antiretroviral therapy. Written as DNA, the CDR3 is TGTGCCAGCACTCTAGGTTACGGGGAGCTGTTTTTT. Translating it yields CASTLGYGELFF.